This T cell receptor (beta chain) was captured in a study of blood T cell repertoires in COVID-19. About the study: The United States, Italy and Spain provided the acute and convalescent COVID-19 samples. PBMCs, B-cell-depleted T cells, or T cells were the source of the cDNA or gDNA that made up the material.

As originally analysed: Nucleated cell number was recorded as an estimate derived from reference gene primer amplification. The table came from immunoSEQ multiplex PCR; TCRdb's copy has only in-frame clones and leaves some out. V and J calls and clone size come straight from that table; D and trimming were deduced from the DNA. The table shows 150,000 or so clones, with just over 85% occurring only once. Germline V gene data show CDR1 as SGHTA and CDR2 as FQGTGA. After removal of 5 bases from V and 1 base from J, the junction contained 0 bases not matched to a gene. This CDR3 has 13 amino acids. The V call is TRBV7-3, the J call TRBJ1-1; 8 nucleotides align to TRBD1. Input material: peripheral blood. The receptor was derived from a man between 60 and 75 years old with acute or convalescent COVID-19. The DNA of the CDR3 is TGTGCCAGCAGCGACAGGGGGAACACTGAAGCTTTCTTT. Amino acids: CASSDRGNTEAFF.